This T cell receptor (beta chain) is drawn from a study of early T cells in non-severe SARS-CoV-2 infection. In the study overall: The sequenced material was bulk RNA from unsorted whole blood, and its chains were unpaired.

The germline gives CDR1 SNHLY, CDR2 FYNNEI. The CDR3 runs to 13 residues. Trimming left V 4 bases short and J 4 bases short, with 10 bases between. In the library, individual cDNA molecules carried attached unique molecular identifiers. Each CDR3 protein is one row after TCRdb ran MiXCR on the 5' RACE reads. The sample shows just over 60,000 distinct CDR3 sequences, more than 9% of them seen only once. The sample taken for sequencing was whole blood. The receptor comes from an adult who was a healthcare worker with PCR-confirmed SARS-CoV-2 infection or an uninfected control (not recorded which). The chain has TRBV2 and TRBJ1-2, with D possibly matching TRBD1 (6 bases). The CDR3 loop reads CASSGGQLYGYTF. The CDR3, as DNA: TGTGCCAGCAGTGGCGGACAGCTCTATGGCTACACCTTC.